This T cell receptor (beta chain) came from a study of blood T cell repertoires in COVID-19. Whole-study context: Sites across the United States, Italy and Spain contributed samples from acute and convalescent COVID-19. Nucleic acid was either cDNA or gDNA, and it came from T cells, B-cell-depleted T cells, or PBMCs.

Authors' methods: The assay estimated nucleated cells by amplifying reference gene primers. The repertoire was sequenced with immunoSEQ multiplex PCR; TCRdb's copy has only in-frame clones and lacks some. V, J and clone size were drawn from that table, and D and trimming were deduced from the DNA. The sample has 200,000 to 250,000 clones, about three quarters seen once. The table lists this clone with a few counts. J lost 2 bases, V lost 4 bases, and 3 bases had no gene match. The CDR3 extends over 14 amino acids. Germline V gene sequence: CDR1 ENHRY, CDR2 SYGVKD. The sample was peripheral blood. The TCR sequence derives from a woman aged 70-85 years with acute or convalescent COVID-19. V is TRBV10-3 and J is TRBJ2-5, with 8 bases matching TRBD2. CDR3 sequence reads: CAISGAGVQETQYF. The CDR3 bases are TGTGCCATCAGTGGAGCGGGGGTGCAAGAGACCCAGTACTTC.